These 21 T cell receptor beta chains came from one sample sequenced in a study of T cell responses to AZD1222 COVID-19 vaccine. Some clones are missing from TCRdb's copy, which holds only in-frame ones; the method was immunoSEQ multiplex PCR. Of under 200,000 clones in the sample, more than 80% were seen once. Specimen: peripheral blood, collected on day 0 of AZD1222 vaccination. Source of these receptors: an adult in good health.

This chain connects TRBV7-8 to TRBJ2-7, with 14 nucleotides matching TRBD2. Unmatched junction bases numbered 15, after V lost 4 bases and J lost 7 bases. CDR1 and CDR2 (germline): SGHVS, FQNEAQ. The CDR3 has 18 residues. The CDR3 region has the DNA TGTGCCAGCAGCTCCCATATCGTGACTAGCGGGGGGGCCAGGGAGCAGTACTTC. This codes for CASSSHIVTSGGAREQYF.

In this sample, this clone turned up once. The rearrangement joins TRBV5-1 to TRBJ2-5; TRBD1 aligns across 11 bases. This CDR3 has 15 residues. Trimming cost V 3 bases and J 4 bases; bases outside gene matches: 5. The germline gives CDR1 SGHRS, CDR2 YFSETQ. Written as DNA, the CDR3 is TGCGCCAGCAGCTACCAGGACAGGGGGCGAGAGACCCAGTACTTC. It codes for CASSYQDRGRETQYF.

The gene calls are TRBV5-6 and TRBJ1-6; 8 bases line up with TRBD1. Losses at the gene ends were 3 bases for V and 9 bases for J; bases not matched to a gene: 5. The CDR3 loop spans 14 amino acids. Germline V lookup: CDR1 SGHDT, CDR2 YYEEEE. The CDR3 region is CASSSGTGTSPLHF. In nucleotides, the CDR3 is TGTGCCAGCAGCTCCGGGACAGGCACTTCACCCCTCCACTTT.

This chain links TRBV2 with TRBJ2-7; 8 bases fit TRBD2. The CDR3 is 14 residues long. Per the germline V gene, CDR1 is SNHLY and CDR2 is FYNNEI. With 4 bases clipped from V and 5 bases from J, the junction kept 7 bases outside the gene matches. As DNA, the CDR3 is TGTGCCAGCAGTGGGGGACTAGGCGCCGACGAGCAGTACTTC. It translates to CASSGGLGADEQYF.

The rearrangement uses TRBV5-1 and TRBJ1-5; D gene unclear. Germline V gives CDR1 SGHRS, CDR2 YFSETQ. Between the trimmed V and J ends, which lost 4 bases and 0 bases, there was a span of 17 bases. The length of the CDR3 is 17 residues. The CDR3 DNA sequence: TGCGCCAGCAGCAAAGACCCCCTCGGGAATAGCAATCAGCCCCAGCATTTT. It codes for CASSKDPLGNSNQPQHF.

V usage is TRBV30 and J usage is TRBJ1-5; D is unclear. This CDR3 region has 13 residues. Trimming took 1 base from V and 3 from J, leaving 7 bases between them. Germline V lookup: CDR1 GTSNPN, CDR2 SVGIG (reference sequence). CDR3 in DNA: TGTGCCTGGAGTGAGGACCTCAATCAGCCCCAGCATTTT. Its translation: CAWSEDLNQPQHF. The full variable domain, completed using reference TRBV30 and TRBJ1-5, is SQTIHQWPATLVQPVGSPLSLECTVEGTSNPNLYWYRQAAGRGLQLLFYSVGIGQISSEVPQNLSASRPQDRQFILSSKKLLLSDSGFYLCAWSEDLNQPQHFGDGTRLSIL.

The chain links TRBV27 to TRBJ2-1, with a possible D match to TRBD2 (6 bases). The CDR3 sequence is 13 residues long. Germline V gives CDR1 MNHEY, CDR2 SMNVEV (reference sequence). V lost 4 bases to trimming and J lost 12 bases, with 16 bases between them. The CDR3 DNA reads TGTGCCAGCAGTTCCAATCTTAGCGGTATGCAGTTCTTC. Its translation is CASSSNLSGMQFF.

The CDR3 loop reads CASSQQTGGNTIYF. In DNA form, the CDR3 reads TGTGCCAGCAGCCAGCAGACAGGTGGAAACACCATATATTTT. The chain has TRBV3-1 (or the pseudogene TRBV3-2) and TRBJ1-3; possibly TRBD1 for D (6 bases). Trimming shortened V by 3 bases and J by 3 bases, and 9 bases separated the two germline ends. CDR1 LGHDT and CDR2 YNNKEL come from the germline V gene (reference sequence). CDR3 length equals 14 residues.

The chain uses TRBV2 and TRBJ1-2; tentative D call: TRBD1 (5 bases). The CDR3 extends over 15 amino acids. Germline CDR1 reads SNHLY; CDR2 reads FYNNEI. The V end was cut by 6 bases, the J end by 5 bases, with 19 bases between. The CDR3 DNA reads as TGTGCCAGCAGGCTCACAGGCGCCGGGGGTTATGGCTACACCTTC. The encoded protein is CASRLTGAGGYGYTF.

CDR3 coding DNA: TGTGCCAGTAGCCATTCACAGGGTCCGGGGGCAGTGACTGAAGCTTTCTTT. Amino acids: CASSHSQGPGAVTEAFF. The chain employs TRBV19 and TRBJ1-1; D possibly corresponds to TRBD1 (6 bases). Germline values: CDR1 LNHDA, CDR2 SQIVND (reference sequence). CDR3 length equals 17 residues. Trimming shortened V by 6 bases and J by 5 bases, and 25 bases separated the two germline ends.

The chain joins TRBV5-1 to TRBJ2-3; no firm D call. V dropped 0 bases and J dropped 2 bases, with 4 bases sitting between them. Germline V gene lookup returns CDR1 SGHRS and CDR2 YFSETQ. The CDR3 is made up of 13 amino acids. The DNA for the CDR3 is TGCGCCAGCAGCTTGGAGAACACAGATACGCAGTATTTT. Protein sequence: CASSLENTDTQYF.

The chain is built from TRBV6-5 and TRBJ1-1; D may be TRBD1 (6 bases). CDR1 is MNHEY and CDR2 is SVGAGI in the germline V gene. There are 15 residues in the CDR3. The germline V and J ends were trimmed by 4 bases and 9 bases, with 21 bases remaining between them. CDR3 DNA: TGTGCCAGCAGTTTCACTCGGATCTCGCAGGGGAAAGCTTTCTTT. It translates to CASSFTRISQGKAFF.

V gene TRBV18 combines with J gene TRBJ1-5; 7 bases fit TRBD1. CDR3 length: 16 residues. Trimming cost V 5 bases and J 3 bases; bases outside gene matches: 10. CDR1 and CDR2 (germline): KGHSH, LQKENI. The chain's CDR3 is CASSSGTRGLNQPQHF. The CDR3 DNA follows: TGTGCCAGCTCATCCGGGACAAGGGGGCTCAATCAGCCCCAGCATTTT.

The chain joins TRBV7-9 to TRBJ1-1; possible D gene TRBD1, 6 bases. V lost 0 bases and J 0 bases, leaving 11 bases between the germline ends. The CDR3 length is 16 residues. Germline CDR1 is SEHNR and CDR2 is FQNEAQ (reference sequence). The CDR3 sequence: CASSLARTAMNTEAFF. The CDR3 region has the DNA TGTGCCAGCAGCTTAGCGAGGACAGCAATGAACACTGAAGCTTTCTTT.

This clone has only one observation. CDR3 region: CASSLTTGTSYNEQFF. The CDR3 DNA follows: TGTGCCAGCTCACTCACGACAGGGACCTCCTACAATGAGCAGTTCTTC. This chain joins TRBV18 and TRBJ2-1; 7 bases align to TRBD1. V lost 4 bases to trimming and J lost 0 bases; unmatched junction nucleotides: 6. This CDR3 region has 16 residues. Germline loops: CDR1 KGHSH, CDR2 LQKENI.

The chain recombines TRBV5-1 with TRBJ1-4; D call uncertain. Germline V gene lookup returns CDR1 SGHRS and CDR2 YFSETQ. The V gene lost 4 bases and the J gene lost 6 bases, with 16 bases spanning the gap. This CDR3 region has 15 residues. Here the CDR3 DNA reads TGCGCCAGCAGCCCCAACGCCCCTTCGGATGAAAAACTGTTTTTT. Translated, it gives CASSPNAPSDEKLFF.

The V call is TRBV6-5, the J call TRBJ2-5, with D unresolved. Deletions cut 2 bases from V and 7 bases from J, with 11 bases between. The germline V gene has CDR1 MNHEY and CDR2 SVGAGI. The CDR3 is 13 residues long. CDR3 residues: CASSYRTWGTQYF. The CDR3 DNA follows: TGTGCCAGCAGTTACCGAACTTGGGGGACCCAGTACTTC.

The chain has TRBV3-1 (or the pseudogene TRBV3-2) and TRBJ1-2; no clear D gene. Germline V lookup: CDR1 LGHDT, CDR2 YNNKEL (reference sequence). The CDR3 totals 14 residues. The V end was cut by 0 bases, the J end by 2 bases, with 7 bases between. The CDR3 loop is CASSQDMGNYGYTF. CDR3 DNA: TGTGCCAGCAGCCAAGATATGGGAAACTATGGCTACACCTTC.

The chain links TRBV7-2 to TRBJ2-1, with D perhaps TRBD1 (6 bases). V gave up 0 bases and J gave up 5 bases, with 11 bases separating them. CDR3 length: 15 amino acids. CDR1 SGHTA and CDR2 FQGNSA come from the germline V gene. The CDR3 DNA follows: TGTGCCAGCAGCTTAGCGGTTACAGGGCACAATGAGCAGTTCTTC. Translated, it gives CASSLAVTGHNEQFF.

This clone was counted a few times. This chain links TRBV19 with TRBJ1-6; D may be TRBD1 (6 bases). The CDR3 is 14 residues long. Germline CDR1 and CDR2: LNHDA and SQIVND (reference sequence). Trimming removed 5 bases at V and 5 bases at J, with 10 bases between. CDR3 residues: CASSRDNHNSPLHF. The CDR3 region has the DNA TGTGCCAGTAGTCGGGACAACCATAATTCACCCCTCCACTTT.

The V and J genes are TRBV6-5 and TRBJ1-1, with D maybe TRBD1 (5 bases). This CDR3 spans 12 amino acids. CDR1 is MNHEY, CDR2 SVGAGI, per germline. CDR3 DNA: TGTGCTACCGGGACGGAAAACACTGAAGCTTTCTTT. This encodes CATGTENTEAFF.